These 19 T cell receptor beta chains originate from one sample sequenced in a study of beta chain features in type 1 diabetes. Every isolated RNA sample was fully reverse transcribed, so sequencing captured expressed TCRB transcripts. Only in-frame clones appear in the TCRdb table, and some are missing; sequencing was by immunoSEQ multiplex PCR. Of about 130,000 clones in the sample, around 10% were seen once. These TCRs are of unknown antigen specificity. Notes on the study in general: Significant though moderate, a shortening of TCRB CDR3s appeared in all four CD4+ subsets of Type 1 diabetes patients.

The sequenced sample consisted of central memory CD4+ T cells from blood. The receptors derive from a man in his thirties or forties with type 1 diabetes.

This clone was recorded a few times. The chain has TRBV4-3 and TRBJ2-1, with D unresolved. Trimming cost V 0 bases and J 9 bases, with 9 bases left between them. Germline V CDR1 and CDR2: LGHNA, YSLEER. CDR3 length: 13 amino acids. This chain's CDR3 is CASSQDLVTEQFF. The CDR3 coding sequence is TGCGCCAGCAGCCAAGACCTAGTCACTGAGCAGTTCTTC.

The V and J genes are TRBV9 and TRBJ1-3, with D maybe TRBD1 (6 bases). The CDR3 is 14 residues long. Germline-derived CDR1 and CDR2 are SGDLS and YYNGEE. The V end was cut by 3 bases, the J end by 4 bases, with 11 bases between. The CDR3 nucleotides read TGTGCCAGCAGCGGTACAGGGACAGGAAACACCATATATTTT. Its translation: CASSGTGTGNTIYF. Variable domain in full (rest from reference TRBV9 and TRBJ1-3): DSGVTQTPKHLITATGQRVTLRCSPRSGDLSVYWYQQSLDQGLQFLIQYYNGEERAKGNILERFSAQQFPDLHSELNLSSLELGDSALYFCASSGTGTGNTIYFGEGSWLTVV.

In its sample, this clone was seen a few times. The CDR3 reads CASSYFSSGVNEKLFF. The CDR3 DNA reads as TGTGCCAGCAGTTACTTCTCCTCGGGGGTTAATGAAAAACTGTTTTTT. J is TRBJ1-4 and V is TRBV6-5; possible D gene TRBD1, 5 bases. Germline CDR1 is MNHEY and CDR2 is SVGAGI. The CDR3 runs 16 residues. The V and J ends lost 1 base and 4 bases respectively, with 13 bases between them.

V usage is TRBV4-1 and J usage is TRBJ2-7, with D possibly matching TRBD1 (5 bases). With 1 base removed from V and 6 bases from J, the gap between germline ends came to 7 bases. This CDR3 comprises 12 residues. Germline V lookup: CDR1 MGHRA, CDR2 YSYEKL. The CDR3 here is CASSQAGREQYF. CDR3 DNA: TGCGCCAGCAGCCAAGCAGGGCGCGAGCAGTACTTC.

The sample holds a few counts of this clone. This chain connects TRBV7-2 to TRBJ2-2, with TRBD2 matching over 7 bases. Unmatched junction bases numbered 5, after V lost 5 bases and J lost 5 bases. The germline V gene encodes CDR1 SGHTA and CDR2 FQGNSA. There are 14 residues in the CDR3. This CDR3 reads CASSPGLGTGELFF. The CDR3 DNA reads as TGTGCCAGCAGCCCCGGACTAGGGACCGGGGAGCTGTTTTTT.

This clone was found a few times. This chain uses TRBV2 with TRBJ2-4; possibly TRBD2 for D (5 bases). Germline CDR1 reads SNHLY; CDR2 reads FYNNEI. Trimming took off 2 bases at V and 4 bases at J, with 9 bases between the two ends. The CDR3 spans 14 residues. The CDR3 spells CASSENGGKNIQYF. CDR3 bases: TGTGCCAGCAGTGAAAATGGCGGGAAAAACATTCAGTACTTC.

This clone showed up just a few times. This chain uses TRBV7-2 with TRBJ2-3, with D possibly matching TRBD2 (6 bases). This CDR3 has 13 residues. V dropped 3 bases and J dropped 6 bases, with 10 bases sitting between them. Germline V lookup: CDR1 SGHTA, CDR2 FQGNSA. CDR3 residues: CASSLTRSDTQYF. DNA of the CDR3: TGTGCCAGCAGCTTGACTAGGTCGGATACGCAGTATTTT. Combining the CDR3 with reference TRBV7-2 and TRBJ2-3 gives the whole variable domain GAGVSQSPSNKVTEKGKDVELRCDPISGHTALYWYRQSLGQGLEFLIYFQGNSAPDKSGLPSDRFSAERTGGSVSTLTIQRTQQEDSAVYLCASSLTRSDTQYFGPGTRLTVL.

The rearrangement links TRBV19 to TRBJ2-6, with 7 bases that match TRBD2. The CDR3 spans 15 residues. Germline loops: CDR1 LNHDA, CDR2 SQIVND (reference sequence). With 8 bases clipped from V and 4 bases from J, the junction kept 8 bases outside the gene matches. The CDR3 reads CASAWEGSGANVLTF. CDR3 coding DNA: TGTGCCAGTGCTTGGGAGGGCTCCGGGGCCAACGTCCTGACTTTC.

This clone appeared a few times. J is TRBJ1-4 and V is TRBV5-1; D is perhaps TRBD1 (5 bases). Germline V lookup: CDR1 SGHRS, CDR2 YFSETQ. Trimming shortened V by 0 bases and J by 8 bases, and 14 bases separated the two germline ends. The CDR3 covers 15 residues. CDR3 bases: TGCGCCAGCAGCTTGGAGGGTCAGGGTTGGGAAAAACTGTTTTTT. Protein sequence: CASSLEGQGWEKLFF.

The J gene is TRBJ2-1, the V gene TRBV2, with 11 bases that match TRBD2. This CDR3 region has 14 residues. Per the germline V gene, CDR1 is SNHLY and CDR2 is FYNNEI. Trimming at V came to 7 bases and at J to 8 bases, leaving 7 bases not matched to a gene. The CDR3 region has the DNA TGTGCCAGCACCTCTACTAGCGGGGGCGATGAGCAGTTCTTC. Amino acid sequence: CASTSTSGGDEQFF. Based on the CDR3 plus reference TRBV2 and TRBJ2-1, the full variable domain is EPEVTQTPSHQVTQMGQEVILRCVPISNHLYFYWYRQILGQKVEFLVSFYNNEISEKSEIFDDQFSVERPDGSNFTLKIRSTKLEDSAMYFCASTSTSGGDEQFFGPGTRLTVL.

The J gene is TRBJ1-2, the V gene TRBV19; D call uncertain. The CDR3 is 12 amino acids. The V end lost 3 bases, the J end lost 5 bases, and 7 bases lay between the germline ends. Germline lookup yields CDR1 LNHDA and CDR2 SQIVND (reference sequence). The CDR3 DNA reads TGTGCCAGTAGTATTCTCTCTTATGGCTACACCTTC. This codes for CASSILSYGYTF.

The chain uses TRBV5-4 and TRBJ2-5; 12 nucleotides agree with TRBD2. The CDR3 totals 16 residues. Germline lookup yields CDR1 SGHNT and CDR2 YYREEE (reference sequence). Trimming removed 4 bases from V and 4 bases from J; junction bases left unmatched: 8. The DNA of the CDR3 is TGTGCCAGCAGCCCTAGCGGGGGGGCGGGAGGAGAGACCCAGTACTTC. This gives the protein CASSPSGGAGGETQYF.

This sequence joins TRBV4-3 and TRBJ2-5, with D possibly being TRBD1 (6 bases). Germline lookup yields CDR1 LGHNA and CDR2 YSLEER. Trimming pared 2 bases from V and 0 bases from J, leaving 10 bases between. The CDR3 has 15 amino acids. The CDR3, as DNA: TGCGCCAGCAGCCAATCCCAGGGGTACCAAGAGACCCAGTACTTC. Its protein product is CASSQSQGYQETQYF.

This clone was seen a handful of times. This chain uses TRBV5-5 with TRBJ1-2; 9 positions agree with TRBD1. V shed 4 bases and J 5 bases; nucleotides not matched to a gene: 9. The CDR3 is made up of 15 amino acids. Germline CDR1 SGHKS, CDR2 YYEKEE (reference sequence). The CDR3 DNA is TGTGCCAGCAGCGCCGGGACAGGGAGGGGATATGGCTACACCTTC. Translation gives CASSAGTGRGYGYTF.

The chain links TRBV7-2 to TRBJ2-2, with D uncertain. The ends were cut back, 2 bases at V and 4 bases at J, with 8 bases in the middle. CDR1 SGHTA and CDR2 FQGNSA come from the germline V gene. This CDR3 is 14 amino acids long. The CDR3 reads CASSLSRSTGELFF. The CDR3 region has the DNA TGTGCCAGCAGCTTATCCCGGAGCACCGGGGAGCTGTTTTTT.

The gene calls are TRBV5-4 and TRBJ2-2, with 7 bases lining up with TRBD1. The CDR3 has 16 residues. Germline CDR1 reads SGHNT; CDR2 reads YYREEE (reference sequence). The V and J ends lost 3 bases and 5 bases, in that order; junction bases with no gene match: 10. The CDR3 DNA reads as TGTGCCAGCAGCTCGGGTCGCAGGGGGTCTACCGGGGAGCTGTTTTTT. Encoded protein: CASSSGRRGSTGELFF. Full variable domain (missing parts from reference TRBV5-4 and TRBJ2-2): ETGVTQSPTHLIKTRGQQVTLRCSSQSGHNTVSWYQQALGQGPQFIFQYYREEENGRGNFPPRFSGLQFPNYSSELNVNALELDDSALYLCASSSGRRGSTGELFFGEGSRLTVL.

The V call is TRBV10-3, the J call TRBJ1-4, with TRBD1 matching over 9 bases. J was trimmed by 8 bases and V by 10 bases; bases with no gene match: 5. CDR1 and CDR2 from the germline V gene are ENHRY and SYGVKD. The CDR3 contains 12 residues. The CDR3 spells CATRTGEEKLFF. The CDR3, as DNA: TGTGCCACCCGGACAGGGGAAGAAAAACTGTTTTTT.

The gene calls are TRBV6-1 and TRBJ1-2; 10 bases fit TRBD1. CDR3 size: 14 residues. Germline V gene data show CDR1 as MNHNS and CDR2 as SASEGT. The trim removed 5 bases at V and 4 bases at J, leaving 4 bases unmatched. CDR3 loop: CASSLDRGTYGYTF. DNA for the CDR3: TGTGCCAGCAGTTTGGACAGGGGGACCTATGGCTACACCTTC.

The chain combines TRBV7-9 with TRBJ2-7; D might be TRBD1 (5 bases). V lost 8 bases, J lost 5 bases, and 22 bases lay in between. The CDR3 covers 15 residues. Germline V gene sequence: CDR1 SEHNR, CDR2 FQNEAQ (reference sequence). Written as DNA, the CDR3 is TGTGCCAGCTCCCGCTTAGGGGCCGAAACCAACGAGCAGTACTTC. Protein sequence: CASSRLGAETNEQYF.